Listed here are 16 T cell receptor beta chains from one sample, sequenced in a study of T cell responses to AZD1222 COVID-19 vaccine. TCRdb keeps only in-frame clones here, not all; method: immunoSEQ multiplex PCR. This sample has about 83,000 clones, with around 88% found just once. This specimen was peripheral blood, taken on day 0 of AZD1222 vaccination. The receptors shown here come from an adult in good health.

The V call is TRBV7-9, the J call TRBJ1-2; D gene uncertain. This CDR3 contains 15 residues. Trimming removed 2 bases at V and 4 bases at J, with 14 bases between. CDR1 and CDR2 from the germline V gene are SEHNR and FQNEAQ (reference sequence). The CDR3 spells CASSLQIGSGYGYTF. Written as DNA, the CDR3 is TGTGCCAGCAGCTTACAGATAGGGAGTGGCTATGGCTACACCTTC.

This chain uses TRBV28 with TRBJ1-1; TRBD1 aligns across 10 bases. The CDR3 consists of 16 residues. Trimming at V came to 7 bases and at J to 4 bases, leaving 12 bases not matched to a gene. Germline V gene data show CDR1 as MDHEN and CDR2 as SYDVKM. The CDR3 nucleotides are TGTGCCAGCACCCCCGAACCCGGGACAGGGGTCACTGAAGCTTTCTTT. This gives the protein CASTPEPGTGVTEAFF.

The chain carries TRBV6-5 and TRBJ1-3; D gene uncertain. V was clipped by 6 bases and J by 2 bases, with 8 bases between them. CDR3 length equals 13 residues. Germline CDR1 and CDR2: MNHEY and SVGAGI. Written as DNA, the CDR3 is TGTGCCAGCAGACACCCTGCTGGAAACACCATATATTTT. It is translated as CASRHPAGNTIYF.

This chain connects TRBV2 to TRBJ2-2, with TRBD2 identical over 11 bases. The germline V gene encodes CDR1 SNHLY and CDR2 FYNNEI. This CDR3 contains 15 residues. Unmatched junction bases numbered 3, after V lost 5 bases and J lost 4 bases. DNA of the CDR3: TGTGCCAGCAGTTTGCTAGCGGGGGGCACCGGGGAGCTGTTTTTT. Its translation: CASSLLAGGTGELFF.

This chain joins TRBV7-8 and TRBJ2-1, with D perhaps TRBD2 (6 bases). CDR3 size: 15 residues. Between the trimmed V and J ends, which lost 3 bases and 6 bases, there was a span of 15 bases. The germline gives CDR1 SGHVS, CDR2 FQNEAQ. For the CDR3, the DNA is TGTGCCAGCAGCTTTCCGGGACTCCCTCTCAATGAGCAGTTCTTC. It translates to CASSFPGLPLNEQFF. Full variable domain (missing parts from reference TRBV7-8 and TRBJ2-1): GAGVSQSPRYKVAKRGQDVALRCDPISGHVSLFWYQQALGQGPEFLTYFQNEAQLDKSGLPSDRFFAERPEGSVSTLKIQRTQQEDSAVYLCASSFPGLPLNEQFFGPGTRLTVL.

The V call is TRBV10-2, the J call TRBJ1-2, with a possible D match to TRBD1 (5 bases). Germline CDR1 WSHSY, CDR2 SAAADI. The length of the CDR3 is 13 residues. The V end lost 4 bases, the J end lost 8 bases, and 14 bases lay between the germline ends. For the CDR3, the DNA is TGCGCCAGCAGTGTGGGACCCTGGAGAGGCTACACCTTC. Translation gives CASSVGPWRGYTF.

The J gene is TRBJ1-1, the V gene TRBV9, with a weak D call TRBD1 (5 bases). The germline CDR1 and CDR2 sequences are SGDLS and YYNGEE. V lost 0 bases to trimming and J lost 5 bases, with 11 bases between them. CDR3 length: 14 amino acids. CDR3: CASSVAQVATEAFF. The CDR3 coding sequence is TGTGCCAGCAGCGTAGCACAGGTCGCTACTGAAGCTTTCTTT.

The rearrangement links TRBV3-1 (or the pseudogene TRBV3-2) to TRBJ1-2; D might be TRBD1 (5 bases). Trimming pared 0 bases from V and 4 bases from J, leaving 15 bases between. Germline assignment: CDR1 LGHDT and CDR2 YNNKEL (reference sequence). This CDR3 spans 16 amino acids. CDR3 loop: CASSQDTGRLVYGYTF. DNA for the CDR3: TGTGCCAGCAGCCAAGATACAGGCCGGCTGGTCTATGGCTACACCTTC.

The V and J genes are TRBV6-5 and TRBJ1-5; 8 positions match TRBD1. CDR1 is MNHEY and CDR2 is SVGAGI in the germline V gene. The length of the CDR3 is 15 residues. V trimming: 2 bases; J trimming: 7 bases; junction bases outside the gene matches: 7. In DNA, the CDR3 is TGTGCCAGCAGTTACAACGGACAGGGAGGGCAGCCCCAGCATTTT. Encoded protein: CASSYNGQGGQPQHF.

The gene calls are TRBV5-1 and TRBJ1-2; perhaps TRBD1 as D (6 bases). Trimming stripped 6 bases from V and 1 base from J, with 16 bases between. The CDR3 contains 15 residues. Looked up from germline, CDR1 is SGHRS and CDR2 is YFSETQ. CDR3 nucleotide sequence: TGCGCCAGCACCGACTTGGGGGGCGGTAACTATGGCTACACCTTC. Translated: CASTDLGGGNYGYTF.

The chain combines TRBV7-2 with TRBJ2-5; D remains ambiguous. Germline values: CDR1 SGHTA, CDR2 FQGNSA. The V end lost 2 bases, the J end lost 5 bases, and 9 bases lay between the germline ends. This CDR3 is 13 amino acids long. The DNA for the CDR3 is TGTGCCAGCAGCTTACCGCAATCGGAGACCCAGTACTTC. It specifies CASSLPQSETQYF.

The genes are TRBV6-2 or TRBV6-3 and TRBJ2-7, with 11 bases that match TRBD2. Losses at the gene ends were 5 bases for V and 6 bases for J; bases not matched to a gene: 9. The CDR3 has 15 amino acids. Germline CDR1 is MNHEY and CDR2 is SVGEGT. The CDR3 DNA follows: TGTGCCAGCAGTCCCATAGCGGGAGGGCCCAGCGAGCAGTACTTC. Translation: CASSPIAGGPSEQYF.

In nucleotides, the CDR3 is TGTGCCAGCAGCCCGGACAGCAGGAACACTGAAGCTTTCTTT. Translating it yields CASSPDSRNTEAFF. The chain uses TRBV2 and TRBJ1-1; D is possibly TRBD1 (6 bases). The germline gives CDR1 SNHLY, CDR2 FYNNEI. The CDR3 spans 14 residues. The ends were cut back, 6 bases at V and 1 base at J, with 12 bases in the middle.

The rearrangement joins TRBV19 to TRBJ1-3; D is uncertain. Trimming left V 2 bases short and J 0 bases short, with 8 bases between. CDR1 is LNHDA and CDR2 is SQIVND in the germline V gene (reference sequence). This CDR3 has 15 amino acids. CDR3 DNA: TGTGCCAGTAGTATATATGACAACTCTGGAAACACCATATATTTT. As protein: CASSIYDNSGNTIYF.

This clone was recorded a few times. The chain has TRBV7-7 and TRBJ1-1, with a tentative D call TRBD1 (6 bases). This CDR3 spans 19 amino acids. Looked up from germline, CDR1 is SSHAT and CDR2 is FNYEAQ (reference sequence). The CDR3 here is CAIYLRCYLVGTQNTEAFF. The CDR3 coding sequence is TGTGCTATTTACTTAAGATGTTATTTGGTCGGGACACAGAACACTGAAGCTTTCTTT. Looking up the rest from reference TRBV7-7 and TRBJ1-1 gives the full variable domain: GAGVSQSPRYKVTKRGQDVTLRCDPISSHATLYWYQQALGQGPEFLTYFNYEAQPDKSGLPSDRFSAERPEGSISTLTIQRTEQRDSAMYRCAIYLRCYLVGTQNTEAFFGQGTRLTVV.

This chain links TRBV5-1 with TRBJ2-3, with no clear D. Trimming shortened V by 4 bases and J by 3 bases, and 9 bases separated the two germline ends. The CDR3 contains 13 residues. Germline V gives CDR1 SGHRS, CDR2 YFSETQ. DNA for the CDR3: TGCGCCAGCAGCGTTGGGTCGACAGATACGCAGTATTTT. This translates into CASSVGSTDTQYF.